This record looks at one TCR beta chain sequence and its context. The antigen is undetermined. The sample comes from a study of Tregs in tolerant kidney transplant recipients. Study-level information: CD4+CD25+CD127- cells came from approximately three-day belatacept mixed lymphocyte reactions, some with roughly five-day graft donor restimulation. Recipient cells were told from donor cells by antibody staining.

The germline CDR1 and CDR2 sequences are SNHLY and FYNNEI. Trimming removed 4 bases at V and 0 bases at J, with 10 bases between. The CDR3 is 15 residues long. Study results and caveats: Activated donor B cell expansion appeared to reveal the most relevant donor-specific TCRbeta repertoire. The small number of patients limits these findings pending further validation.

Clones were read by immunoSEQ multiplex PCR, and TCRdb kept only the in-frame ones, dropping some. Of about 44,000 clones listed, nearly 97% are singletons. The chain uses TRBV2 and TRBJ1-3; no clear D gene. The sequencing sample was made of Tregs from blood cultured with allogeneic cells. This receptor was obtained from a human donor in good health. The CDR3 loop reads CASSVRASSGNTIYF. Written as DNA, the CDR3 is TGTGCCAGCAGTGTACGTGCTAGCTCTGGAAACACCATATATTTT.